The present T cell receptor (beta chain) was sequenced within a study of blood T cell repertoires in COVID-19 (dated by TCRdb to 2019 to 2021). Broadly, across the study: The collaborator samples originated in the United States, Italy and Spain and spanned the acute and convalescent phases of COVID-19. HLA class I and class II types, where available, came from metadata supplied by the sample provider rather than from assay-based typing. The repertoires were released in a freely available public database intended as a resource for research on the immune response to SARS-CoV-2. Deeply sampled blood TCRbeta repertoires from subjects exposed to, actively infected with, or recovered from COVID-19 were included in the dataset. The samples were drawn from two sources: the first 160 participants of the ongoing ImmuneRACE study, and 950 to 1,500 subjects contributed by 6 global collaborators. The prospective study material was composed of cDNA or gDNA derived from T cells, B-cell-depleted T cells, or PBMCs. A de-identified subject ID, COVID-19 status, age in years and sex were almost always included in the sample metadata.

On the study overall, not on this receptor specifically: How much clinical and demographic metadata was included differed by source and by participant, and the metadata was provided uncurated.

Trimming costs V 2 bases and J 5 bases, and their ends lie 13 bases apart. The germline V gene (reference sequence) supplies CDR1 SEHNR and CDR2 FQNEAQ. The CDR3 starts with the cysteine, ends with the phenylalanine, and has 14 residues. Only the CDR3 part of the read is kept: 42 bases, read in frame from the first base. This clone was recorded a few times. Its antigen target is currently unknown. No base qualities exist here, and no much larger clone lies one base off it. Samples from volunteer blood donors who had recovered from COVID-19 were contributed by a second Seattle source. Each collaborating institution followed its own protocols to collect whole blood in K2EDTA tubes. For TCRbeta analysis, collaborators shipped samples as frozen whole blood, isolated PBMCs, or DNA extracted from either of those sample types. TCRbeta CDR3 regions were amplified from genomic DNA using the immunoSEQ Assay, a bias-controlled multiplex PCR. Concerning the study's data processing: The number of nucleated cells in each sample was estimated from the amplification of reference gene primers within the assay. To quantify the absolute abundance of each unique TCRbeta CDR3 rearrangement, sequence reads were collapsed and filtered. For each sample, productive Simpson clonality was calculated as the square root of Simpson's diversity index over productive rearrangements. Held by TCRdb, this immuneACCESS table contains in-frame sequences only and omits some clones. Under half of the omission traces to an unresolved V gene where checked; the cause of the rest is unknown. From that table come the V and J calls and clone size; the DNA was used to work out D and trimming. The sample has approximately 210,000 clones on record, roughly 90% of them singletons. The ten largest clones take up 2% to 2.5% of the sample.

Recombination connected TRBV7-9 to TRBJ2-7; the D gene cannot be named for sure. Sequenced input: peripheral blood. The sequence was obtained from a man aged 30-40 years who had recovered from COVID-19. The DNA reads TGTGCCAGCAGCTTATCCGGATCTACTAACGAGCAGTACTTC. Translated, it gives CASSLSGSTNEQYF.